The following is a T cell receptor (beta chain) sequence with its context. Antigen: not known. This specimen belongs to a study of CD8+ T cells in alopecia areata. General observations from the study: Tofacitinib significantly reduced both scalp clonality and expanded CD8+ clones among the top 100.

RNA, once extracted, was reverse transcribed into cDNA for use as the sequencing template. The table came from immunoSEQ multiplex PCR; TCRdb's copy has only in-frame clones and leaves some out. The table records approximately 170,000 clones, 45% to 65% of them present only once. Germline V gene data show CDR1 as GTSNPN and CDR2 as SVGIG (reference sequence). The CDR3 runs 12 residues. Trimming shortened V by 8 bases and J by 8 bases, and 19 bases separated the two germline ends. Treatment given: oral pan-JAK inhibitor, 5-10 mg twice daily. Alopecia areata patients had lesional scalp punch biopsies and peripheral blood taken from them.

The clonotype comes from a human donor with alopecia areata. V usage is TRBV30 and J usage is TRBJ2-7; possible D gene TRBD2, 5 bases. The source material was CD4+ T cells sorted from blood, sampled at week 4, from a patient treated with tofacitinib. CDR3 DNA sequence: TGTGCCGGTACGAGGGTGGAAGGGAAGCAGTACTTC. Amino acids: CAGTRVEGKQYF.